These T cell receptor beta chains were read from a single sample in a study of T-cell reconstitution after alpha-beta-depleted transplantation in children. Each CDR3 protein gets one entry after TCRdb re-called the PCR reads with MiXCR. The repertoire holds about 270,000 distinct CDR3 sequences, with about 10% as singletons. The sample consisted of PBMCs from the stem cell graft donor, taken from the stem cell graft. These receptors all stem from a human donor who donated a stem cell graft to a child with SCID. Each CDR3 is given with its conserved first and last residue. The order of the fields is D gene, V gene, J gene, clone size, CDR3 length, CDR3 protein, CDR3 DNA. D genes are given only for firm matches. Clone size is shown for a subset of rows, as once, few, many or a class of expanded clone.

.	TRBV4-1	TRBJ1-2	few	15	CASSQDTRGNYGYTF	TGCGCCAGCAGCCAAGATACCAGGGGTAATTATGGCTACACCTTC
TRBD1	TRBV5-1	TRBJ1-2	.	15	CASRDRTGTNYGYTF	TGCGCCAGCAGGGACAGGACAGGCACTAACTATGGCTACACCTTC
.	TRBV24-1	TRBJ2-2	few	12	CATSEFTGELFF	TGTGCCACCAGTGAGTTCACCGGGGAGCTGTTTTTT
TRBD1	TRBV19	TRBJ2-7	few	16	CASSQPSDRGVYEQYF	TGTGCCAGTAGTCAACCATCGGACAGGGGAGTATACGAGCAGTACTTC
TRBD2	TRBV20-1	TRBJ2-1	few	15	CSAAILAGGYNEQFF	TGCAGTGCTGCAATTCTAGCGGGGGGTTACAATGAGCAGTTCTTC
.	TRBV27	TRBJ2-2	.	15	CASSLHNGLTGELFF	TGTGCCAGCAGTCTACATAACGGACTAACCGGGGAGCTGTTTTTT
.	TRBV13	TRBJ2-5	.	15	CASSSDRDLFETQYF	TGTGCCAGCAGCTCCGACAGGGACTTGTTTGAGACCCAGTACTTC
.	TRBV27	TRBJ2-7	few	14	CASRFSLGSGEQYF	TGTGCCAGCAGATTCAGTCTCGGGTCTGGCGAGCAGTACTTC
.	TRBV4-1	TRBJ2-7	few	12	CASSQAMDEQYF	TGCGCCAGCAGCCAAGCAATGGACGAGCAGTACTTC
TRBD1	TRBV2	TRBJ2-7	few	15	CASSEARQGAYEQYF	TGTGCCAGCAGTGAAGCGCGGCAGGGGGCATACGAGCAGTACTTC
.	TRBV29-1	TRBJ2-4	.	14	CSVWGAESKNIQYF	TGCAGCGTTTGGGGGGCGGAATCCAAAAACATTCAGTACTTC
TRBD1	TRBV12-3/TRBV12-4	TRBJ2-1	few	15	CASSSYPGQNNEQFF	TGTGCCAGCAGTTCTTACCCGGGACAGAACAATGAGCAGTTCTTC
TRBD2	TRBV6-2/TRBV6-3	TRBJ2-1	few	17	CASSYSPTSGIYNEQFF	TGTGCCAGCAGTTACTCTCCGACTAGCGGGATCTACAATGAGCAGTTCTTC
.	TRBV2	TRBJ2-3	many	14	CASSELAFTDTQYF	TGTGCCAGCAGTGAACTAGCGTTTACAGATACGCAGTATTTT
.	TRBV12-3/TRBV12-4	TRBJ2-1	few	15	CASSLPRGRVGEQFF	TGTGCCAGCAGTTTACCCAGGGGAAGGGTCGGTGAGCAGTTCTTC
TRBD1	TRBV6-5	TRBJ1-2	.	14	CASSYSARQGSYTF	TGTGCCAGCAGTTACTCCGCCCGACAGGGGAGCTACACCTTC
.	TRBV5-1	TRBJ2-7	.	13	CASSSDWVYEQYF	TGCGCCAGCAGCTCGGACTGGGTCTACGAGCAGTACTTC
.	TRBV5-5	TRBJ2-1	.	12	CASSGGAREQFF	TGTGCCAGCAGCGGGGGGGCCCGCGAGCAGTTCTTC
TRBD2	TRBV12-3/TRBV12-4	TRBJ2-1	.	18	CASSFQAGGQGTYNEQFF	TGTGCCAGCAGTTTTCAAGCGGGGGGGCAGGGGACCTACAATGAGCAGTTCTTC
TRBD1	TRBV5-1	TRBJ2-3	few	14	CASSTRQGTIGQYF	TGCGCCAGCAGCACCCGACAGGGGACGATTGGGCAGTATTTT
.	TRBV12-5	TRBJ1-1	many	16	CASGLVLRLGGTEAFF	TGTGCTAGTGGTTTGGTACTGAGGTTGGGGGGCACTGAAGCTTTCTTT
TRBD1	TRBV20-1	TRBJ2-1	.	15	CSARMTGSSYNEQFF	TGCAGTGCTAGAATGACAGGGAGCTCCTACAATGAGCAGTTCTTC
.	TRBV7-2	TRBJ1-1	.	15	CASSSRSGVNTEAFF	TGTGCCAGCAGCTCTCGGTCCGGGGTGAACACTGAAGCTTTCTTT
.	TRBV6-5	TRBJ2-1	few	16	CASSYSTGRVGNEQFF	TGTGCCAGCAGTTACTCGACCGGCAGGGTAGGCAATGAGCAGTTCTTC
TRBD2	TRBV6-4	TRBJ2-1	.	17	CASSPEQSGGADNEQFF	TGTGCCAGCAGTCCCGAGCAGAGCGGGGGGGCAGACAATGAGCAGTTCTTC
.	TRBV7-6	TRBJ2-1	few	16	CASSARGGDPYNEQFF	TGTGCCAGCAGCGCTAGAGGGGGGGACCCATACAATGAGCAGTTCTTC
.	TRBV5-5	TRBJ2-5	.	15	CASSFQGRSRETQYF	TGTGCCAGCAGCTTTCAAGGGAGGTCGCGGGAGACCCAGTACTTC
TRBD2	TRBV10-3	TRBJ2-3	.	14	CAISSGTRLDTQYF	TGTGCCATCAGTTCCGGGACTAGGCTAGATACGCAGTATTTT
.	TRBV7-9	TRBJ2-7	few	13	CASSRGGGAEQYF	TGTGCCAGCAGCAGGGGAGGAGGGGCCGAGCAGTACTTC
TRBD1	TRBV6-1	TRBJ2-1	few	15	CASSTQGASYNEQFF	TGTGCCAGCAGCACACAGGGGGCGTCGTACAATGAGCAGTTCTTC
TRBD2	TRBV19	TRBJ2-1	.	13	CASQLAEYNEQFF	TGTGCCAGCCAACTAGCGGAATACAATGAGCAGTTCTTC
TRBD1	TRBV3-1	TRBJ2-7	.	12	CASSQTTGEQYF	TGTGCCAGCAGCCAAACGACAGGGGAGCAGTACTTC
TRBD2	TRBV15	TRBJ2-7	.	14	CATGTSGSSYEQYF	TGTGCCACCGGGACTAGCGGGAGCTCCTACGAGCAGTACTTC
TRBD1	TRBV25-1	TRBJ2-2	many	16	CASSEKGRGLTGELFF	TGTGCCAGCAGTGAAAAGGGCAGGGGGCTCACCGGGGAGCTGTTTTTT
.	TRBV9	TRBJ2-5	few	16	CASSEGAPGGRETQYF	TGTGCCAGCAGCGAGGGGGCTCCGGGAGGGAGGGAGACCCAGTACTTC
TRBD2	TRBV4-1	TRBJ2-7	.	16	CASSQDLGSGEYEQYF	TGCGCCAGCAGCCAAGATCTTGGGAGCGGGGAATACGAGCAGTACTTC
.	TRBV19	TRBJ1-6	.	18	CASSLWIMGGLSNSPLHF	TGTGCCAGTAGTCTCTGGATTATGGGGGGGCTGAGTAATTCACCCCTCCACTTT
.	TRBV7-2	TRBJ2-3	few	13	CASSLTLADTQYF	TGTGCCAGCAGCCTCACGTTGGCAGATACGCAGTATTTT
.	TRBV10-3	TRBJ2-5	.	15	CAISDSVGGGETQYF	TGTGCCATCAGTGACTCTGTGGGGGGTGGAGAGACCCAGTACTTC
TRBD2	TRBV2	TRBJ2-3	few	16	CASSEGLAGATDTQYF	TGTGCCAGCAGTGAAGGGCTAGCGGGGGCGACAGATACGCAGTATTTT
.	TRBV29-1	TRBJ2-7	many	12	CSVVRGPYEQYF	TGCAGCGTTGTTCGGGGTCCCTACGAGCAGTACTTC
TRBD1	TRBV3-1	TRBJ2-7	few	16	CASSRPGTGYTYEQYF	TGTGCCAGCAGCAGACCCGGGACAGGGTACACCTACGAGCAGTACTTC
TRBD2	TRBV20-1	TRBJ2-1	.	16	CSARTSGGGTYNEQFF	TGCAGTGCTAGAACTAGCGGGGGGGGTACCTACAATGAGCAGTTCTTC
TRBD2	TRBV4-1	TRBJ2-5	many	17	CASSQEGVAGVYETQYF	TGCGCCAGCAGCCAAGAGGGGGTAGCGGGGGTGTACGAGACCCAGTACTTC
.	TRBV20-1	TRBJ1-1	many	11	CSASGRPEAFF	TGCAGTGCTAGTGGGCGTCCTGAAGCTTTCTTT
TRBD1	TRBV11-3	TRBJ2-2	few	16	CASSSGQGAYTGELFF	TGTGCCAGCAGCTCTGGACAGGGGGCCTACACCGGGGAGCTGTTTTTT
.	TRBV27	TRBJ1-2	.	14	CASSASGGRVGYTF	TGTGCCAGCAGTGCCTCCGGGGGACGAGTGGGCTACACCTTC
.	TRBV7-3	TRBJ2-1	few	15	CASSFQLRGRDEQFF	TGTGCCAGCAGCTTCCAACTCAGGGGGAGGGATGAGCAGTTCTTC
.	TRBV4-2	TRBJ2-6	once	16	CASSHTHGTGANVLTF	TGTGCCAGCAGCCATACTCATGGGACCGGGGCCAACGTCCTGACTTTC
.	TRBV7-9	TRBJ2-1	.	15	CASSLAQGVYNEQFF	TGTGCCAGCAGCTTAGCACAGGGTGTCTACAATGAGCAGTTCTTC
.	TRBV6-2/TRBV6-3	TRBJ2-1	many	13	CASSRTWYNEQFF	TGTGCCAGCAGCAGGACCTGGTACAATGAGCAGTTCTTC
.	TRBV12-3/TRBV12-4	TRBJ1-1	few	14	CASSFSGHNTEAFF	TGTGCCAGCAGTTTTTCCGGGCACAACACTGAAGCTTTCTTT
.	TRBV10-3	TRBJ2-1	many	15	CATGPGTSVYNEQFF	TGTGCCACCGGTCCCGGGACTTCTGTTTACAATGAGCAGTTCTTC
.	TRBV7-6	TRBJ2-7	.	15	CASSLEWGAGYEQYF	TGTGCCAGCAGCTTAGAATGGGGGGCCGGGTACGAGCAGTACTTC
.	TRBV11-2	TRBJ2-3	.	13	CASSVELVGAQYF	TGTGCCAGCAGCGTGGAGTTGGTTGGTGCGCAGTATTTT
TRBD2	TRBV19	TRBJ2-1	.	17	CASSIGSGGPSYNEQFF	TGTGCCAGTAGTATAGGTAGCGGGGGGCCCTCCTACAATGAGCAGTTCTTC
.	TRBV9	TRBJ2-3	many	13	CASSVVDFQDQYF	TGTGCCAGCAGCGTAGTAGACTTTCAAGATCAGTATTTT
.	TRBV7-6	TRBJ2-4	few	15	CASSTIRDGKNIQYF	TGTGCCAGCAGCACAATACGGGACGGCAAAAACATTCAGTACTTC
.	TRBV2	TRBJ2-3	.	13	CASTSARTDTQYF	TGTGCCAGCACCAGCGCCCGCACAGATACGCAGTATTTT
.	TRBV27	TRBJ2-5	few	15	CASSRAQPTQETQYF	TGTGCCAGCAGTCGGGCACAGCCTACCCAAGAGACCCAGTACTTC